These 15 T cell receptor beta chains were all obtained from the same sample, sequenced in a study of molecular identifiers for immune sequencing clone quantification. In TCRdb, the PCR reads were re-called with MiXCR into one record per CDR3 protein. The sample consists of about half a million distinct CDR3 sequences, about 21% of them appearing once. What was sequenced was naive CD8+ T cells from blood, with Jurkat cell RNA spiked in. The subset is: FACS-sorted CD8+CD4-CCR7+CD45RA+ naive T cells. The origin of the receptors is a human donor in good health. Some libraries in this study had Jurkat cell RNA spiked in.

This clonotype appeared a few times. The chain joins TRBV14 to TRBJ1-2; perhaps TRBD1 as D (5 bases). The CDR3 length is 16 residues. CDR1 is SGHDN and CDR2 is FVKESK in the germline V gene. V lost 0 bases and J lost 6, with 17 bases in between. CDR3 loop: CASSQDTRTGVDGYTF. In DNA, the CDR3 is TGTGCCAGCAGCCAAGATACCAGAACGGGGGTCGATGGCTACACCTTC. The variable domain in full, completed from reference TRBV14 and TRBJ1-2, reads EAGVTQFPSHSVIEKGQTVTLRCDPISGHDNLYWYRRVMGKEIKFLLHFVKESKQDESGMPNNRFLAERTGGTYSTLKVQPAELEDSGVYFCASSQDTRTGVDGYTFGSGTRLTVV.

A word on this clonotype: This could be a read error, since a much larger clone is one nucleotide away. CDR3 bases: TGTGCCAGCAGCCAAGGGGCGCCAGGAGTATATACGCAGTATTTT. It encodes CASSQGAPGVYTQYF. The chain carries TRBV7-2 and TRBJ2-3; a weak D match, TRBD1 (5 bases). The V end was cut by 5 bases, the J end by 7 bases, with 19 bases between. Germline V gene data show CDR1 as SGHTA and CDR2 as FQGNSA. CDR3 size: 15 residues.

In this sample, this clonotype turned up many times. This sequence joins TRBV11-2 and TRBJ2-1; unclear D gene. This CDR3 contains 14 residues. V lost 2 bases to trimming and J lost 0 bases, with 5 bases between them. Germline assignment: CDR1 SGHAT and CDR2 FQNNGV. The CDR3 reads CASSLPSSYNEQFF. The CDR3 DNA is TGTGCCAGCAGCTTACCGAGCTCCTACAATGAGCAGTTCTTC.

This clonotype was counted between two and nine times. The CDR3 reads CASSPDRGWSQPQHF. The CDR3 DNA sequence: TGTGCCAGCAGCCCAGACAGGGGTTGGAGTCAGCCCCAGCATTTT. The V and J genes are TRBV7-8 and TRBJ1-5; TRBD1 agrees at 8 bases. This CDR3 comprises 15 residues. Germline V gene sequence: CDR1 SGHVS, CDR2 FQNEAQ. V shed 5 bases and J 6 bases; nucleotides not matched to a gene: 9.

A note on this clonotype: A read error may be the cause here, since a much bigger clone is one base away. The rearrangement links TRBV7-2 to TRBJ2-7, with D maybe TRBD2 (5 bases). Trimming removed 5 bases from V and 4 bases from J, with 12 bases in between. Germline V lookup: CDR1 SGHTA, CDR2 FQGNSA. The CDR3 runs to 13 residues. Here the CDR3 reads CASSLPGIYEQYF. DNA for the CDR3: TGTGCCAGCAGCCTCCCGGGGATATACGAGCAGTACTTC.

V gene TRBV24-1 combines with J gene TRBJ2-3, with TRBD2 identical over 12 bases. The V and J ends lost 2 bases and 2 bases, in that order; junction bases with no gene match: 7. Germline V gene sequence: CDR1 KGHDR, CDR2 SFDVKD. The length of the CDR3 is 18 residues. The CDR3 is CATSDSPTSGGHTDTQYF. The CDR3, as DNA: TGTGCCACCAGTGATTCCCCGACTAGCGGGGGACACACAGATACGCAGTATTTT.

As concerns this clonotype: This may come from a read error, since a much larger clone is one base off. The chain recombines TRBV6-2 or TRBV6-3 with TRBJ2-7; D is possibly TRBD1 (5 bases). Germline CDR1 and CDR2: MNHEY and SVGEGT. The CDR3 runs 13 residues. Here the CDR3 reads CASSSPTVYGQYF. CDR3 DNA sequence: TGTGCCAGCAGTTCCCCGACAGTCTACGGGCAGTACTTC.

There are a few counts of this clonotype. This rearrangement joins TRBV20-1 to TRBJ2-2; D is unresolved. The CDR3 extends over 15 amino acids. Looked up from germline, CDR1 is DFQATT and CDR2 is SNEGSKA (reference sequence). Trimming cost V 0 bases and J 1 base, with 9 bases left between them. The CDR3 reads CSARDISGNTGELFF. The CDR3 DNA sequence: TGCAGTGCTAGAGACATATCTGGGAACACCGGGGAGCTGTTTTTT.

Points on this clonotype: A read error may explain this, as a much larger clone is one base away. The chain uses TRBV29-1 and TRBJ1-1, with D maybe TRBD1 (5 bases). This CDR3 is 11 amino acids long. V was cut by 7 bases and J by 6 bases, with 12 bases left in between. Germline-derived CDR1 and CDR2 are SQVTM and ANQGSEA. The CDR3 spells CSATQGSEAFF. The DNA of the CDR3 is TGCAGCGCGACCCAGGGTTCTGAAGCTTTCTTT.

Concerning this clonotype itself: A much larger clone differs from this one at a single base, so this may be a read error. The chain carries TRBV27 and TRBJ2-7; 9 bases are shared with TRBD1. The germline V gene encodes CDR1 MNHEY and CDR2 SMNVEV (reference sequence). The CDR3 sequence is 14 residues long. The DNA of the CDR3 is TGTGCCAGCAGTTTGTACAGGGGGCAATACGGGCAGTACTTC. Its protein is CASSLYRGQYGQYF.

V and J are TRBV7-6 and TRBJ2-5; no definite D call. Trimming removed 7 bases at V and 5 bases at J, with 14 bases between. Germline CDR1 reads SGHVS; CDR2 reads FNYEAQ. This CDR3 has 13 amino acids. The CDR3 bases are TGTGCCAGCAAAAGTCTTACGGTCGAGACCCAGTACTTC. Its protein product is CASKSLTVETQYF.

The rearrangement links TRBV4-3 to TRBJ2-7, with D possibly matching TRBD2 (5 bases). V gave up 4 bases and J gave up 2 bases, with 18 bases separating them. This CDR3 region has 16 residues. Germline loops: CDR1 LGHNA, CDR2 YSLEER. This chain's CDR3 is CASSPQPSGFAYEQYF. As DNA, the CDR3 is TGCGCCAGCAGCCCGCAGCCGTCGGGGTTCGCCTACGAGCAGTACTTC.

This clonotype occurred many times. The chain recombines TRBV6-5 with TRBJ1-1, with D perhaps matching TRBD1 (5 bases). The CDR3 totals 15 residues. V was clipped by 7 bases and J by 0 bases, with 15 bases between them. Germline CDR1 is MNHEY and CDR2 is SVGAGI. In DNA form, the CDR3 reads TGTGCCAGCACTAAACTGGGGGTCATGAACACTGAAGCTTTCTTT. This sequence encodes CASTKLGVMNTEAFF.

This chain connects TRBV5-3 to TRBJ2-3; D assignment may be TRBD1 or TRBD2 (5 bases each). TRBV5-3 is an ORF, with its function uncertain. The V and J ends lost 8 bases and 0 bases respectively, with 16 bases between them. The CDR3 has 15 residues. The CDR3 is CASSTGALSTDTQYF. CDR3 DNA: TGTGCCAGCAGCACCGGGGCACTTAGCACAGATACGCAGTATTTT.

This clonotype has at least ten counts. The V gene is TRBV20-1, the J gene TRBJ1-1; D is ambiguous. Looked up from germline, CDR1 is DFQATT and CDR2 is SNEGSKA (reference sequence). CDR3 size: 12 residues. Trimming took 6 bases from V and 0 from J, leaving 8 bases between them. DNA for the CDR3: TGCAGTGCGGATGGTTTGAACACTGAAGCTTTCTTT. Protein: CSADGLNTEAFF.